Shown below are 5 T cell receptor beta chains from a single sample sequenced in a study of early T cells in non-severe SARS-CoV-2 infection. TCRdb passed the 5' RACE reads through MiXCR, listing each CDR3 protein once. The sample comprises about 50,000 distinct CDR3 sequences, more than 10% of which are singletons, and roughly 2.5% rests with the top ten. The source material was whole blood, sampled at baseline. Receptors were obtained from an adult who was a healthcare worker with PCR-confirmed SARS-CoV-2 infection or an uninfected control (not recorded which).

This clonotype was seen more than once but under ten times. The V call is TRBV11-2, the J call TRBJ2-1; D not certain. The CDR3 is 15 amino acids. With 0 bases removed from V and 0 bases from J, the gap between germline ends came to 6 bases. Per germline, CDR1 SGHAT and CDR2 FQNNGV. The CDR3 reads CASSLDPSSYNEQFF. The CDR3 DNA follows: TGTGCCAGCAGCTTAGACCCGAGCTCCTACAATGAGCAGTTCTTC. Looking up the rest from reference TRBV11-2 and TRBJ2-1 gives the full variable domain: EAGVAQSPRYKIIEKRQSVAFWCNPISGHATLYWYQQILGQGPKLLIQFQNNGVVDDSQLPKDRFSAERLKGVDSTLKIQPAKLEDSAVYLCASSLDPSSYNEQFFGPGTRLTVL.

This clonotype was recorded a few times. The CDR3 bases are TGTGCCAGCAGCTTGGTTTGGGGGGGTGAGCAGTTCTTC. This translates into CASSLVWGGEQFF. The J gene is TRBJ2-1, the V gene TRBV27, with TRBD2 identical over 7 bases. CDR3 length: 13 amino acids. Trimming took 6 bases from V and 9 from J; bases not matched to a gene: 8. Germline CDR1 is MNHEY and CDR2 is SMNVEV (reference sequence).

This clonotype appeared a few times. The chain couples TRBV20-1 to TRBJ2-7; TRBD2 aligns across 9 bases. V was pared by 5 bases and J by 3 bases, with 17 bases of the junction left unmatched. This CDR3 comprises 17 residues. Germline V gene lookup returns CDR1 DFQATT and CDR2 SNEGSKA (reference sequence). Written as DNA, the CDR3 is TGCAGTGCTCCCGGGACCGCCGGGACTAGCAAGGTCTACGAGCAGTACTTC. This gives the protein CSAPGTAGTSKVYEQYF.

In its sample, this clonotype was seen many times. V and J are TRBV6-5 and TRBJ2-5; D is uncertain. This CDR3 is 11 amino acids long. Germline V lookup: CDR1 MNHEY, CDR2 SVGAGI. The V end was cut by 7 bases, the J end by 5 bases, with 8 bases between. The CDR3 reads CASKVWETQYF. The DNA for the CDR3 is TGTGCCAGCAAGGTCTGGGAGACCCAGTACTTC.

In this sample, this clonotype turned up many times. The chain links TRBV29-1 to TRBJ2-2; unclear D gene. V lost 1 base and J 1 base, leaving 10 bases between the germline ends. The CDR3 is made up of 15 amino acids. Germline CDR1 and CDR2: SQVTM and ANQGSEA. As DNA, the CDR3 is TGCAGCGTTGAAGGGCGAGTGGGGAACACCGGGGAGCTGTTTTTT. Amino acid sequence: CSVEGRVGNTGELFF.